The clone carrying this TCR beta chain showed up many times. As to time point: persistent/refractory GD, antithyroid drugs over 5 years with positive TRAb. With RNA extracted from PBMCs as input, the TCR library was made. With iRepertoire HTBI primers and Arm-PCR of CDR3 regions, TCR beta libraries were built. In TCRdb, the multiplex PCR reads were re-called with MiXCR into one record per CDR3 protein. The repertoire holds under 500,000 distinct CDR3 sequences, with around 20% as singletons. The data were taken from a study of regulatory T cells in long-lasting Graves disease. Per the germline V gene, CDR1 is MNHEY and CDR2 is SMNVEV (reference sequence). This CDR3 is 13 amino acids long. V dropped 6 bases and J dropped 6 bases, with 11 bases sitting between them.

This rearrangement joins TRBV27 to TRBJ2-2; a possible D gene is TRBD1 (5 bases). This TCR was sampled from a female donor with Graves disease. The input for sequencing was peripheral blood mononuclear cells (PBMCs), taken when the disease was refractory, from a patient treated with antithyroid drugs. The CDR3 sequence is CASSPRAAGELFF. CDR3 nucleotides: TGTGCCAGCAGCCCCAGGGCCGCCGGGGAGCTGTTTTTT.